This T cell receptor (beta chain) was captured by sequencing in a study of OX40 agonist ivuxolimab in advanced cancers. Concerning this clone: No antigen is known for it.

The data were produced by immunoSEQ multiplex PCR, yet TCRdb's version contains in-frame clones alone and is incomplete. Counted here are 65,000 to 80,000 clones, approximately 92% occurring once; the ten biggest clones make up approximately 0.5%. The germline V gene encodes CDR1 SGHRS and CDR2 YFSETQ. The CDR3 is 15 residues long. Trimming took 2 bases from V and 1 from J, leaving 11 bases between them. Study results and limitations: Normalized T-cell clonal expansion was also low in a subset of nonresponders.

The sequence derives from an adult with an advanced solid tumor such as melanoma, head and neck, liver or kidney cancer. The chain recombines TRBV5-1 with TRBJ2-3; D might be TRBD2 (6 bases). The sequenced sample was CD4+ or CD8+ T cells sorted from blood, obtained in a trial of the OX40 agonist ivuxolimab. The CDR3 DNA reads TGCGCCAGCAGCTTTGGAGGGTTAGGCACAGATACGCAGTATTTT. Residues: CASSFGGLGTDTQYF.